This T cell receptor beta chain was observed in a study of Graves' ophthalmopathy and Graves' hyperthyroidism. The study's findings and limits: The model's prediction of ophthalmopathy progression had 70.59% sensitivity and 72% to 85% specificity. In blood, most expanded thyroid clonotypes above 0.001 frequency were also detected.

Other autoimmune diseases, uncontrolled infections, pregnancy and lactation each led to patient exclusion. RNA transcripts yielded amplified TCR beta CDR3 regions. RT-PCR was first run with HTBI primers, then multiplex PCR in a second round. TCRdb ran MiXCR on the multiplex PCR reads and lists one entry per CDR3 protein. The sample holds 560,000 or so distinct CDR3 sequences; under 40% are singletons and the top ten take about 4.2%. This clonotype occurred many times. Its specificity is not known. Sequencing was performed on peripheral blood or thyroid tissue (not recorded which). This sequence originates from an adult man with Graves' hyperthyroidism.

In nucleotides, the CDR3 is TGCGCCAGCAGCTTGTTCGGACTAAACACCGGGGAGCTGTTTTTT. This sequence encodes CASSLFGLNTGELFF. V gene TRBV5-1 combines with J gene TRBJ2-2; possible D gene TRBD2, 6 bases. The CDR3 contains 15 residues. Germline lookup yields CDR1 SGHRS and CDR2 YFSETQ. Trimming removed 1 base from V and 2 bases from J, with 9 bases in between.